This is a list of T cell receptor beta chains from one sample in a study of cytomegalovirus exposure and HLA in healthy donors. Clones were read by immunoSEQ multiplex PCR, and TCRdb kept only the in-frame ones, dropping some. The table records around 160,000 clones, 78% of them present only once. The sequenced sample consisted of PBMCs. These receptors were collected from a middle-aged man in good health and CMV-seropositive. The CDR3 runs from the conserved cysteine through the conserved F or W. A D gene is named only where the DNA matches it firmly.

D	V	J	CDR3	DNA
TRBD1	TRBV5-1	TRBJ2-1	CASSPGTDPRPYNEQFF	TGCGCCAGCAGCCCGGGGACAGACCCGAGACCATACAATGAGCAGTTCTTC
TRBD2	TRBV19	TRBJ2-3	CASSPRTSGIPDTQYF	TGTGCCAGTAGTCCCCGGACTAGCGGGATTCCAGATACGCAGTATTTT
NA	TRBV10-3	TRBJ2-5	CAISESGTPETQYF	TGTGCCATCAGTGAGTCTGGGACTCCGGAGACCCAGTACTTC
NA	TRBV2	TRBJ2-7	CARERRIGYEQYF	TGTGCCAGAGAGAGGAGGATTGGTTACGAGCAGTACTTC
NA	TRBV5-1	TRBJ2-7	CASSLASQTTAYEQYF	TGCGCCAGCAGCTTGGCCTCGCAGACTACCGCCTACGAGCAGTACTTC
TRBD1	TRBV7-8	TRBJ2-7	CASSRAGTGHDEQYF	TGTGCCAGCAGCAGAGCCGGGACAGGTCATGACGAGCAGTACTTC
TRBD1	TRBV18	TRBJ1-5	CASSPGTDSNQPQHF	TGTGCCAGCTCACCGGGGACAGATAGCAATCAGCCCCAGCATTTT
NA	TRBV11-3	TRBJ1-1	CASSLLGGDTEAFF	TGTGCCAGCAGCTTACTAGGGGGGGACACTGAAGCTTTCTTT
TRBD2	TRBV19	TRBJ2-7	CASSIGRAGVKAYEQYF	TGTGCCAGTAGTATAGGTAGAGCGGGAGTTAAGGCCTACGAGCAGTACTTC
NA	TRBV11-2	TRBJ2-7	CASSLPRSPGEQYF	TGTGCCAGCAGCTTACCGCGTTCCCCGGGCGAGCAGTACTTC
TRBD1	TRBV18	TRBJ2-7	CASSPQDRTYEQYF	TGTGCCAGCTCACCCCAGGACAGGACCTACGAGCAGTACTTC
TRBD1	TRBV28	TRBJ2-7	CASRPGQSSEQYF	TGTGCCAGCAGACCGGGACAGAGCTCCGAGCAGTACTTC
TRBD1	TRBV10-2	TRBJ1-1	CASSESGQVGAFF	TGCGCCAGCAGTGAGTCCGGACAGGTCGGGGCTTTCTTT
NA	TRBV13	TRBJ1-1	CASSSWGVGENTEAFF	TGTGCCAGCAGCTCCTGGGGGGTCGGGGAGAACACTGAAGCTTTCTTT
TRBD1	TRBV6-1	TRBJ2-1	CASSDSGGPAHEQFF	TGTGCCAGCAGCGACTCAGGGGGCCCAGCCCATGAGCAGTTCTTC
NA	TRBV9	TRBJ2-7	CASSVAGYSYEQYF	TGTGCCAGCAGCGTAGCGGGGTACTCTTACGAGCAGTACTTC
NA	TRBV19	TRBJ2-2	CASSPQSAAGELFF	TGTGCCAGTAGTCCCCAGTCCGCCGCCGGGGAGCTGTTTTTT
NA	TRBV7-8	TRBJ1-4	CASSLAPPSFEEKLFF	TGTGCCAGCAGCTTAGCGCCCCCGTCCTTCGAGGAAAAACTGTTTTTT